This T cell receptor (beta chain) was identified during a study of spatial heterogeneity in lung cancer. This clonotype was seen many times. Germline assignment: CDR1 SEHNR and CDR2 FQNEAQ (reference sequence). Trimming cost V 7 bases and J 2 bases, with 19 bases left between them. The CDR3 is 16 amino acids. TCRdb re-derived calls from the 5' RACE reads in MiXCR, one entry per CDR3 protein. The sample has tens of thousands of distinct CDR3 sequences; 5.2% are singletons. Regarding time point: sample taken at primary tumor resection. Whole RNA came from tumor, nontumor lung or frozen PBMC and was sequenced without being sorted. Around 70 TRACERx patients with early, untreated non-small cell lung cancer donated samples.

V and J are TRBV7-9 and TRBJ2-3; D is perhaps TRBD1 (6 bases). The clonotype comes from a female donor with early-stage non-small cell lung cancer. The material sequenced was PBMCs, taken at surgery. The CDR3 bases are TGTGCCAGCACCCCTCCTGGACAGAGCATCACAGATACGCAGTATTTT. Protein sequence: CASTPPGQSITDTQYF.